A selection of T cell receptor beta chains follows, all from one sample in a study of shared clonotypes between healthy human individuals. TCRdb's copy holds only in-frame clones and misses some; the assay was immunoSEQ multiplex PCR. The table lists about 680,000 clones, around 72% of them singletons. Sequencing was carried out using memory CD4+ T cells sorted from blood. These receptors were obtained from a woman aged 25 to 45 in good health. Both conserved end residues are part of each CDR3. D genes are given only for firm matches. Only some rows state a clone size, as once, few, many or a class for expanded clones.

V gene,clone size,D gene,J gene,CDR3 DNA,CDR3 protein
TRBV2,NA,NA,TRBJ1-1,TGTGCCAGCAGTGGGGGAGACACTGAAGCTTTCTTT,CASSGGDTEAFF
TRBV30,NA,TRBD1,TRBJ2-7,TGTGCCTGGAGTCCCCGACAGGGGGCTTACGAGCAGTACTTC,CAWSPRQGAYEQYF
TRBV28,NA,NA,TRBJ2-1,TGTGCCAGCAGTTTAGTCGGCCCACCGGATGAGCAGTTCTTC,CASSLVGPPDEQFF
TRBV6-5,NA,NA,TRBJ1-1,TGTGCCAGCAGCCCTAGGGCCGTTCTCGGGACTGAAGCTTTCTTT,CASSPRAVLGTEAFF
TRBV4-2,once,NA,TRBJ2-1,TGTGCCAGCAGCCTCCGGGTGGTCGACTACAATGAGCAGTTCTTC,CASSLRVVDYNEQFF
TRBV19,NA,NA,TRBJ2-6,TGTGCCAGTAGTATAGTTCTAACGTCCGGGGCCAACGTCCTGACTTTC,CASSIVLTSGANVLTF
TRBV7-9,NA,NA,TRBJ2-2,TGTGCCAGCAGCCCCACCGACAGGCTAGGAACCGGGGAGCTGTTTTTT,CASSPTDRLGTGELFF
TRBV2,NA,NA,TRBJ1-2,TGTGCCAGCAGTCCCAGATCCGGACAGATTAACTATGGCTACACCTTC,CASSPRSGQINYGYTF
TRBV10-2,NA,NA,TRBJ2-1,TGCGCCAGCCGTTCCGGACAGTACCATGAGCAGTTCTTC,CASRSGQYHEQFF
TRBV5-1,few,NA,TRBJ2-7,TGCGCCAGCAGCTTGGAGAGCCCGCCGTACGAGCAGTACTTC,CASSLESPPYEQYF
TRBV4-1,NA,NA,TRBJ1-4,TGCGCCAGCAGCCAAGAGTTAGAGGGCGGACTGTTTTTT,CASSQELEGGLFF
TRBV18,many,TRBD1,TRBJ2-7,TGTGCCAGCTCCTCACGACAGGGACCCTACGAGCAGTACTTC,CASSSRQGPYEQYF
TRBV18,NA,TRBD2,TRBJ2-3,TGTGCCAGCTCAGCCTCACTAGCGGGTCGCACAGATACGCAGTATTTT,CASSASLAGRTDTQYF
TRBV6-5,NA,NA,TRBJ1-5,TGTGCCAGCCGTAGAACGCATAGCAATCAGCCCCAGCATTTT,CASRRTHSNQPQHF
TRBV5-1,few,NA,TRBJ2-6,TGCGCCAGCAGGAACGGAAGCTCTGGGGCCAACGTCCTGACTTTC,CASRNGSSGANVLTF
TRBV30,once,TRBD1,TRBJ1-6,TGTGCCTGGGGGGACAGGCCTTCACCCCTCCACTTT,CAWGDRPSPLHF
TRBV18,NA,NA,TRBJ1-5,TGTGCCAGCTCACCAGGTCAGCTTAGCAATCAGCCCCAGCATTTT,CASSPGQLSNQPQHF
TRBV4-2,once,NA,TRBJ2-6,TGTGCCAGCAGCCAAGATTTGAGGGGCTCTGGGGCCAACGTCCTGACTTTC,CASSQDLRGSGANVLTF
TRBV7-2,few,TRBD1,TRBJ1-5,TGTGCCAGCAGCTTGGACAGGGCTAGCAATCAGCCCCAGCATTTT,CASSLDRASNQPQHF
TRBV11-2,once,TRBD1,TRBJ2-3,TGTGCCAGCGGACAGTGGCAGGGGGCATCAGATACGCAGTATTTT,CASGQWQGASDTQYF
TRBV7-2,NA,NA,TRBJ1-2,TGTGCCAGCAGCTTAGCGCTAGTGGGTGGCTACACCTTC,CASSLALVGGYTF
TRBV30,NA,NA,TRBJ2-7,TGTGCCACATCACGGGGCTCCTACGAGCAGTACTTC,CATSRGSYEQYF
TRBV4-1,once,NA,TRBJ2-3,TGCGCCAGCAGCCAAGAACCTCGGGGTCTCCATACGCAGTATTTT,CASSQEPRGLHTQYF
TRBV2,many,TRBD1,TRBJ1-4,TGTGCCAGCGGGGGACAGGGGATAACTAATGAAAAACTGTTTTTT,CASGGQGITNEKLFF
TRBV27,few,NA,TRBJ1-4,TGTGCCAGCAGTTGGGGGGCTGCAACTAATGAAAAACTGTTTTTT,CASSWGAATNEKLFF
TRBV28,NA,NA,TRBJ2-1,TGTGCCAGCACTACTAGCCCTCTCAATGAGCAGTTCTTC,CASTTSPLNEQFF